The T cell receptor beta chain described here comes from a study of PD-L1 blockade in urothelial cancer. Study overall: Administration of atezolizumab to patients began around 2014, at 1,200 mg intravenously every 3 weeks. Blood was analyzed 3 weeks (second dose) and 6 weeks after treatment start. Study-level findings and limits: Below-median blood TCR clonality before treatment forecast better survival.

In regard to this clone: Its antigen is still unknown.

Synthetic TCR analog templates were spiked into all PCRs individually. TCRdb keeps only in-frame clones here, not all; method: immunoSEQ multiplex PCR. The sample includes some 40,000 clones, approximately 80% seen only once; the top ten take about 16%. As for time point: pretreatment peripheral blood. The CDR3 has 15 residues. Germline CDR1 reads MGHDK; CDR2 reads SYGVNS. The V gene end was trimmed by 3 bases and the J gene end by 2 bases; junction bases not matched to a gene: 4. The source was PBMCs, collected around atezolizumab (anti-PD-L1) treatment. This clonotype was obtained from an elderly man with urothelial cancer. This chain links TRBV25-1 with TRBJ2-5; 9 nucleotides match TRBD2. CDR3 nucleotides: TGTGCCAGCAGTGATACTAGCGGGCCACAAGAGACCCAGTACTTC. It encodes CASSDTSGPQETQYF.